The text below deals with one TCR beta chain. As yet, its antigen is unknown. The data were obtained in a study of identical twins. The CDR3 extends over 13 amino acids. V lost 8 bases and J lost 4; bases outside the gene matches: 2. Study results and limitations: Out-of-frame TCR alpha sharing observed in monozygotic twins exceeded model estimates.

Via MiXCR, TCRdb re-called the 5' RACE reads, giving one row per CDR3 protein. This table has about 470,000 distinct CDR3 sequences, approximately 24% appearing once. Another study also made use of these data, one on T cells expressing NK-cell markers. That source adds: Top CD8+ clonotypes included the dominant CD3+CD56+NKG2C+ clonotypes in 5 to 7 donors.

The TCR comes from a woman in her late teens or twenties in good health. The sample consisted of CD4+ T cells sorted from blood. The rearrangement joins TRBV12-3 or TRBV12-4 to TRBJ2-2; 9 bases map to TRBD1. CDR3: CASRDRVTGELFF. As DNA, the CDR3 is TGTGCCAGCCGGGACAGGGTCACCGGGGAGCTGTTTTTT.